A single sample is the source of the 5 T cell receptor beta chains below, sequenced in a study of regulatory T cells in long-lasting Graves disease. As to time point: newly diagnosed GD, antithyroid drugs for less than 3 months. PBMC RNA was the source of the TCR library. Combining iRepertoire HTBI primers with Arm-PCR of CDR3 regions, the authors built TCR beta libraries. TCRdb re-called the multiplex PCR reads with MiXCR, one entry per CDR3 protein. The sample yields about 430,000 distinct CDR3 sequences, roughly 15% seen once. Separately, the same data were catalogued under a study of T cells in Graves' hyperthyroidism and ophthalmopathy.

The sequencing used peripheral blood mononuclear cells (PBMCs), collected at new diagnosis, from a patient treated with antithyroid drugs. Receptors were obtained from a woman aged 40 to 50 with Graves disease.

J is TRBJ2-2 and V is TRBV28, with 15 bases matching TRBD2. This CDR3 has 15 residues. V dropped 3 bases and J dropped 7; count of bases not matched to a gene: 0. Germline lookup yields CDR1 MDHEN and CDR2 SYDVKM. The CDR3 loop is CASSLGLAGGGELFF. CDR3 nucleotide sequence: TGTGCCAGCAGTTTGGGACTAGCGGGGGGCGGGGAGCTGTTTTTT.

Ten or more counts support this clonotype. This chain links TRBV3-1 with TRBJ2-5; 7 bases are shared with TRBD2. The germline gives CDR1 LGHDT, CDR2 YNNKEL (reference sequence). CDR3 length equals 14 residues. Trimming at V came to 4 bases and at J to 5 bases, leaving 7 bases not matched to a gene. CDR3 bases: TGTGCCAGCAGCCCTAGCGGACTTGTTGAGACCCAGTACTTC. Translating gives CASSPSGLVETQYF.

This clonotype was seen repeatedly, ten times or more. In DNA, the CDR3 is TGTGCCAGCAGAGGGGCGCGGGAGTCCTACAATGAGCAGTTCTTC. Encoded protein: CASRGARESYNEQFF. This chain links TRBV6-1 with TRBJ2-1; 7 bases map to TRBD2. The CDR3 has 15 amino acids. In germline, CDR1 is MNHNS, CDR2 SASEGT. Trimming took 6 bases from V and 1 from J; bases not matched to a gene: 6.

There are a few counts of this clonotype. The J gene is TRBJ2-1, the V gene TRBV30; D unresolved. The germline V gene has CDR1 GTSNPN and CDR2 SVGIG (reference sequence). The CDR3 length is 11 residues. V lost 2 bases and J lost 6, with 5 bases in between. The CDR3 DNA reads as TGTGCCTGGAGTTACAGCAATGAGCAGTTCTTC. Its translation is CAWSYSNEQFF.

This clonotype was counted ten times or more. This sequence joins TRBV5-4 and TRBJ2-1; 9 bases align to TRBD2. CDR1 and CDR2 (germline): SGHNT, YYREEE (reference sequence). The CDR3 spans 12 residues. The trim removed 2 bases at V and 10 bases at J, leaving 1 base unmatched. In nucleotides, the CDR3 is TGTGCCAGCAGCTTAACTAGCGGGGAGCAGTTCTTC. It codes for CASSLTSGEQFF.